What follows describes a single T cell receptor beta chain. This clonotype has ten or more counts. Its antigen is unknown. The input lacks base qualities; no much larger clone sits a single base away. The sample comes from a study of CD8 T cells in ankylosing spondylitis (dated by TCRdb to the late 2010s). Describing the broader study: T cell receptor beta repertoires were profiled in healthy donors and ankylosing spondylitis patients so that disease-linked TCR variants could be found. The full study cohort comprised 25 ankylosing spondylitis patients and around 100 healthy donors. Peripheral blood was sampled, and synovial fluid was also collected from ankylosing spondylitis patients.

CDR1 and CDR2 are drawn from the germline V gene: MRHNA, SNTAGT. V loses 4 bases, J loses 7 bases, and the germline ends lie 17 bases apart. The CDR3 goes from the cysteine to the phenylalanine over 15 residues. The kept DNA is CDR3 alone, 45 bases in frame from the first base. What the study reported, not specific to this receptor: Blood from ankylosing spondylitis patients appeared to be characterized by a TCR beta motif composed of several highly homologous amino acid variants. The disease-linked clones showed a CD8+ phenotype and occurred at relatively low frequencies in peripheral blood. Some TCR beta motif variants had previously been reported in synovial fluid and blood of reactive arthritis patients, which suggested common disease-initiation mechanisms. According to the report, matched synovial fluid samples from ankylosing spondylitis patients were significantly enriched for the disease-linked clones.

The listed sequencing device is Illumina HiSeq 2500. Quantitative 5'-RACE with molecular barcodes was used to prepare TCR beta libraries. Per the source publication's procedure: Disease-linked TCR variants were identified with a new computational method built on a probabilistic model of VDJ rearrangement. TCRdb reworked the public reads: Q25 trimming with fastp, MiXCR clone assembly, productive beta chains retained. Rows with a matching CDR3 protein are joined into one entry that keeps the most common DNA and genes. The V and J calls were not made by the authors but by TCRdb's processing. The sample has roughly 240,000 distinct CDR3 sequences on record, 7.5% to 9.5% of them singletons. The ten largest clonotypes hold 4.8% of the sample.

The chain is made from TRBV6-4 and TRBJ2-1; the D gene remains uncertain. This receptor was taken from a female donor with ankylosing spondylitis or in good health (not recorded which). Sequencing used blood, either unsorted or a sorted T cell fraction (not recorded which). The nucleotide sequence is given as TGTGCCAGCAGTGTGGTACCAGGTAAAGAGAATGAGCAGTTCTTC. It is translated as CASSVVPGKENEQFF.